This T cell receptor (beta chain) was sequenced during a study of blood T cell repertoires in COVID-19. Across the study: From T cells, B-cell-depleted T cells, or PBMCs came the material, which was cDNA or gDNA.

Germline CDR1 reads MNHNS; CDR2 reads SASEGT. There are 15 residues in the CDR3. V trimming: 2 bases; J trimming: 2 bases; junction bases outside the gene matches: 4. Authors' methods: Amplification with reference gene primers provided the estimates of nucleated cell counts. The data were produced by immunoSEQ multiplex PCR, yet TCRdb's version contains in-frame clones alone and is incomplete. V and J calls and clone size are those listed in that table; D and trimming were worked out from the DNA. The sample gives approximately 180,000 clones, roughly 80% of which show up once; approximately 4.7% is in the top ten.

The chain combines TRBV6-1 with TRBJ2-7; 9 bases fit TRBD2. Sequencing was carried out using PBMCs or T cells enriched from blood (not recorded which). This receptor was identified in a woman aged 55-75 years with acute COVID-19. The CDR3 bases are TGTGCCAGCAGTGAAACGACTAGCGGAGCCTACGAGCAGTACTTC. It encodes CASSETTSGAYEQYF.